This entry features one T cell receptor (beta chain) sequence. Its antigen is unidentified. Primers: 60 Vbeta forward and 13 Jbeta reverse. The assay was immunoSEQ multiplex PCR, and TCRdb's table has in-frame clones only and misses some. Of about 160,000 clones listed, more than 60% are singletons. This sample stems from a study of cytomegalovirus exposure and HLA in healthy donors. Study results and caveats: Analyses of presence and absence presupposed an approximately uniform sequencing depth across donors.

The CDR3 consists of 13 residues. V dropped 6 bases and J dropped 8 bases, with 19 bases sitting between them. Germline-derived CDR1 and CDR2 are GTSNPN and SVGIG (reference sequence). The rearrangement joins TRBV30 to TRBJ1-2; unclear D gene. The specimen sequenced was PBMCs. This receptor was taken from a man aged 40-50 years in good health and CMV-seronegative. In nucleotides, the CDR3 is TGTGCCTGCCGGCAGGCTAACAATTTGGGCTACACCTTC. As protein: CACRQANNLGYTF.